The 28 T cell receptor beta chains presented below share a single source sample, sequenced in a study of glioma-infiltrating T cells. The iRepertoire nested amplicon-rescue multiplex PCR amplified TCR alpha and beta CDR3s from RNA. TCRdb redid the calling of the multiplex PCR reads with MiXCR, one entry per CDR3 protein. The sample lists fewer than 4,000 distinct CDR3 sequences, 15% to 20% seen once, with roughly 52% in the top ten. Specimen: glioma tissue, nonneoplastic brain tissue, or PBMCs (not recorded which). These TCRs come from a human donor with low-grade glioma or glioblastoma, undergoing nonglioma brain surgery, or in good health (not recorded which).

In its sample, this clonotype was seen many times. V is TRBV11-3 and J is TRBJ2-3; no clear D gene. The CDR3 extends over 16 amino acids. Germline V lookup: CDR1 SGHNT, CDR2 YENEEA. Trimming removed 0 bases at V and 4 bases at J, with 14 bases between. Here the CDR3 reads CASSLEGFSYPDTQYF. The CDR3 DNA sequence: TGTGCCAGCAGCTTAGAGGGCTTCTCCTATCCAGATACGCAGTATTTT.

The table lists this clonotype with many counts. This sequence joins TRBV19 and TRBJ1-2, with 10 nucleotides matching TRBD1. The germline V gene has CDR1 LNHDA and CDR2 SQIVND (reference sequence). Germline trimming cut 4 bases from V and 6 bases from J; bases unmatched to any gene: 5. CDR3 length equals 14 residues. CDR3 DNA sequence: TGTGCCAGTAGTACCGACAGGGGGCGAAATGGCTACACCTTC. Translating gives CASSTDRGRNGYTF.

This clonotype has a count of ten or more. J is TRBJ1-1 and V is TRBV11-2, with unresolved D. V was clipped by 1 base and J by 2 bases, with 11 bases between them. The germline V gene encodes CDR1 SGHAT and CDR2 FQNNGV. The CDR3 sequence is 15 residues long. CDR3 coding DNA: TGTGCCAGCAGCTTAGTCTTTCAGGTCAACACTGAAGCTTTCTTT. Its translation is CASSLVFQVNTEAFF.

This sequence joins TRBV19 and TRBJ2-5; D may be TRBD2 (6 bases). The V end was cut by 4 bases, the J end by 4 bases, with 13 bases between. This CDR3 is built from 14 residues. CDR1 is LNHDA and CDR2 is SQIVND in the germline V gene (reference sequence). Here the CDR3 reads CASSTARGGETQYF. The DNA of the CDR3 is TGTGCCAGTAGTACCGCCCGGGGAGGAGAGACCCAGTACTTC.

The chain recombines TRBV27 with TRBJ1-2; 7 positions agree with TRBD1. Germline V gene data show CDR1 as MNHEY and CDR2 as SMNVEV (reference sequence). This CDR3 spans 14 amino acids. The V segment lost 3 bases and the J segment 8 bases; nucleotides outside the gene matches: 9. The CDR3 protein is CASSFRGLLGGYTF. The CDR3, as DNA: TGTGCCAGCAGTTTTAGGGGGCTATTAGGGGGCTACACCTTC.

By its share, this clonotype is medium-sized (0.01 to 0.1%). The chain uses TRBV27 and TRBJ2-1; 13 nucleotides agree with TRBD2. Unmatched junction bases numbered 8, after V lost 6 bases and J lost 3 bases. CDR3 length equals 17 residues. CDR1 and CDR2 (germline): MNHEY, SMNVEV (reference sequence). CDR3 amino acids: CASSGLAGVSGYNEQFF. In nucleotides, the CDR3 is TGTGCCAGCAGCGGACTAGCGGGGGTATCCGGCTACAATGAGCAGTTCTTC.

Sample share makes this clonotype medium-sized. This sequence joins TRBV15 and TRBJ2-3; D call uncertain. The CDR3 is made up of 17 amino acids. Trimming shortened V by 0 bases and J by 0 bases, and 13 bases separated the two germline ends. Germline V gene sequence: CDR1 LNHNV, CDR2 YYDKDF (reference sequence). The CDR3 sequence: CATSRDRSSPSTDTQYF. Written as DNA, the CDR3 is TGTGCCACCAGCAGAGATCGAAGCAGCCCCAGCACAGATACGCAGTATTTT.

This clonotype has ten or more counts. The chain uses TRBV24-1 and TRBJ2-1; TRBD1 is a possible D gene (7 bases). The germline V gene has CDR1 KGHDR and CDR2 SFDVKD. This CDR3 region has 16 residues. V gave up 3 bases and J gave up 4 bases, with 15 bases separating them. The DNA for the CDR3 is TGTGCCACCAGTGATACTGCAGGGGGGCCTTACAATGAGCAGTTCTTC. Protein sequence: CATSDTAGGPYNEQFF.

This clonotype was found many times. CDR3 nucleotide sequence: TGTGCCACCAGTCGCGCGGGGGGGATCAATGAGCAGTTCTTC. This gives the protein CATSRAGGINEQFF. This chain links TRBV24-1 with TRBJ2-1, with 9 bases aligning to TRBD2. Germline CDR1 is KGHDR and CDR2 is SFDVKD. This CDR3 is built from 14 residues. J was trimmed by 6 bases and V by 6 bases; bases with no gene match: 5.

This clonotype was detected ten times or more. The chain links TRBV29-1 to TRBJ2-1; 8 bases are shared with TRBD1. V trimming: 7 bases; J trimming: 1 base; junction bases outside the gene matches: 3. Germline loops: CDR1 SQVTM, CDR2 ANQGSEA. The CDR3 is 13 amino acids. The CDR3: CSGGQASYNEQFF. The DNA for the CDR3 is TGCAGCGGGGGACAGGCGTCCTACAATGAGCAGTTCTTC.

This clonotype ranks as medium-sized. A much larger clone lies one base from this, so it may be a read error. This chain connects TRBV20-1 to TRBJ1-1; no reliable D call. CDR3 length: 16 amino acids. Germline assignment: CDR1 DFQATT and CDR2 SNEGSKA (reference sequence). The V end lost 5 bases, the J end lost 0 bases, and 19 bases lay between the germline ends. The CDR3 DNA sequence: TGCAGTGCTGGAGTCCCCCTTCTCCTGATGAACACTGAAGCTTTCTTT. Protein sequence: CSAGVPLLLMNTEAFF.

The rearrangement links TRBV12-3 or TRBV12-4 to TRBJ1-1, with a weak D call TRBD1 (5 bases). Deletions cut 8 bases from V and 0 bases from J, with 7 bases between. This CDR3 spans 12 amino acids. The CDR3 DNA is TGTGCCAGCGGGGCGCTGAACACTGAAGCTTTCTTT. Residues: CASGALNTEAFF.

This clonotype was seen repeatedly, ten times or more. The chain uses TRBV3-1 and TRBJ1-2; no clear D gene. Germline V gene lookup returns CDR1 LGHDT and CDR2 YNNKEL (reference sequence). The V and J ends lost 0 bases and 5 bases respectively, with 13 bases between them. The CDR3 extends over 15 amino acids. CDR3 protein: CASSQDPRTGYGYTF. CDR3 nucleotides: TGTGCCAGCAGCCAAGATCCGCGGACGGGGTATGGCTACACCTTC.

Ten or more counts support this clonotype. The rearrangement joins TRBV29-1 to TRBJ1-1, with TRBD1 identical over 9 bases. Per germline, CDR1 SQVTM and CDR2 ANQGSEA. The ends lost 1 base at V and 4 bases at J; junction bases unmatched: 7. CDR3 size: 15 residues. The CDR3: CSVEGGDRALTEAFF. In nucleotides, the CDR3 is TGCAGCGTTGAAGGGGGGGACAGGGCCCTCACTGAAGCTTTCTTT.

This clonotype was detected ten times or more. CDR3 sequence reads: CASSLDSSYNSPLHF. The CDR3 DNA reads TGTGCCAGCAGTCTGGATAGCTCCTATAATTCACCCCTCCACTTT. The gene calls are TRBV2 and TRBJ1-6; no firm D call. The germline V gene encodes CDR1 SNHLY and CDR2 FYNNEI. CDR3 length: 15 residues. Trimming stripped 5 bases from V and 0 bases from J, with 8 bases between.

This clonotype is termed medium-sized. The chain couples TRBV28 to TRBJ2-7; D is possibly TRBD1 or TRBD2 (5 bases each). The germline V and J ends were trimmed by 6 bases and 7 bases, with 10 bases remaining between them. CDR1 is MDHEN, CDR2 SYDVKM, per germline. The CDR3 sequence is 11 residues long. The CDR3 DNA is TGTGCCAGCAGCCCTGGGGGAGAGCAGTACGTC. Its protein is CASSPGGEQYV.

V and J are TRBV29-1 and TRBJ2-5, with 8 bases identical to TRBD1. V gave up 7 bases and J gave up 7 bases; unmatched junction bases: 11. CDR1 is SQVTM, CDR2 ANQGSEA, per germline. This CDR3 spans 13 amino acids. This CDR3 reads CSAGPTGAATQYF. As DNA, the CDR3 is TGCAGCGCTGGCCCGACAGGGGCGGCGACCCAGTACTTC. The whole variable domain, remainder taken from reference TRBV29-1 and TRBJ2-5, is SAVISQKPSRDICQRGTSLTIQCQVDSQVTMMFWYRQQPGQSLTLIATANQGSEATYESGFVIDKFPISRPNLTFSTLTVSNMSPEDSSIYLCSAGPTGAATQYFGPGTRLLVL.

As for this clonotype: A much bigger clone sits one base away, suggesting this may be a read error. The V call is TRBV12-3 or TRBV12-4, the J call TRBJ1-3; D is ambiguous. The CDR3 loop spans 15 amino acids. Trimming pared 8 bases from V and 0 bases from J, leaving 14 bases between. CDR3 amino acids: CASAPPKGSGNTIYF. As DNA, the CDR3 is TGTGCCAGCGCGCCGCCGAAGGGCTCTGGAAACACCATATATTTT.

This clonotype is labeled as medium-sized (0.01 to 0.1%). The V call is TRBV20-1, the J call TRBJ1-1; 8 positions match TRBD1. Losses at the gene ends were 5 bases for V and 5 bases for J; bases not matched to a gene: 10. The CDR3 covers 14 residues. Germline-derived CDR1 and CDR2 are DFQATT and SNEGSKA (reference sequence). Written as DNA, the CDR3 is TGCAGTGCTCACACACGACAGGGGAGAACTGAAGCTTTCTTT. Translating gives CSAHTRQGRTEAFF.

This chain connects TRBV5-1 to TRBJ1-5; weak D call: TRBD1 (6 bases). Trimming took off 0 bases at V and 9 bases at J, with 16 bases between the two ends. This CDR3 region has 15 residues. The germline CDR1 and CDR2 sequences are SGHRS and YFSETQ. CDR3 protein: CASSLDPGAPGPQHF. In DNA form, the CDR3 reads TGCGCCAGCAGCTTGGATCCGGGGGCCCCGGGGCCCCAGCATTTT.

The CDR3 loop reads CASNWAEPTDTQYF. Written as DNA, the CDR3 is TGCGCCAGCAATTGGGCCGAGCCCACAGATACGCAGTATTTT. The chain employs TRBV5-1 and TRBJ2-3, with no clear D. CDR1 is SGHRS, CDR2 YFSETQ, per germline. This CDR3 is built from 14 residues. Trimming pared 6 bases from V and 2 bases from J, leaving 13 bases between.

This clonotype was seen many times. The V call is TRBV10-3, the J call TRBJ1-5; D is uncertain. The germline V gene has CDR1 ENHRY and CDR2 SYGVKD. The CDR3 runs 12 residues. V shed 3 bases and J shed 8 bases, with 8 bases lying between them. CDR3 coding DNA: TGTGCCATCAGTGACCTTGGTGAGCCCCAGCATTTT. It is translated as CAISDLGEPQHF.

This clonotype was found many times. The CDR3 loop reads CAISDSGRNTEAFF. Here the CDR3 DNA reads TGTGCCATCAGTGATTCCGGCCGGAACACTGAAGCTTTCTTT. The V and J genes are TRBV10-3 and TRBJ1-1; D is unresolved. Per germline, CDR1 ENHRY and CDR2 SYGVKD. V was shortened by 3 bases and J by 1 base, with 9 bases between the two germline ends. This CDR3 is built from 14 residues.

The chain joins TRBV29-1 to TRBJ1-4; possible D gene TRBD1, 5 bases. Between the trimmed V and J ends, which lost 1 base and 8 bases, there was a span of 17 bases. CDR1 is SQVTM, CDR2 ANQGSEA, per germline. This CDR3 has 15 amino acids. The CDR3 bases are TGCAGCGTTGAAGGTTGGGGCAGGGAAAACGAAAAACTGTTTTTT. Translating it yields CSVEGWGRENEKLFF. The variable domain in full, with the rest retrieved from reference TRBV29-1 and TRBJ1-4, is SAVISQKPSRDICQRGTSLTIQCQVDSQVTMMFWYRQQPGQSLTLIATANQGSEATYESGFVIDKFPISRPNLTFSTLTVSNMSPEDSSIYLCSVEGWGRENEKLFFGSGTQLSVL.

In this sample, this clonotype is medium-sized. The chain employs TRBV6-1 and TRBJ2-5; weak D call: TRBD2 (5 bases). V gave up 6 bases and J gave up 2 bases, with 19 bases separating them. From germline, CDR1 is MNHNS and CDR2 SASEGT. This CDR3 contains 16 residues. CDR3 in amino acids: CASSHGVGFTQETQYF. The CDR3 DNA is TGTGCCAGCAGCCACGGGGTAGGCTTTACGCAAGAGACCCAGTACTTC.

Ten or more counts support this clonotype. The rearrangement links TRBV3-1 to TRBJ2-3, with 9 bases matching TRBD1. This CDR3 is 16 amino acids long. With V trimmed by 0 bases and J by 1 base, 2 bases remained unmatched. CDR1 and CDR2 (germline): LGHDT, YNNKEL (reference sequence). The CDR3 DNA is TGTGCCAGCAGCCAAGATTGGACAGGGGGCACAGATACGCAGTATTTT. It yields the protein CASSQDWTGGTDTQYF.

This clonotype is categorized as medium-sized (0.01 to 0.1%). This chain uses TRBV20-1 with TRBJ1-6; no clear D. Germline V gives CDR1 DFQATT, CDR2 SNEGSKA (reference sequence). The CDR3 totals 12 residues. Trimming shortened V by 1 base and J by 9 bases, and 7 bases separated the two germline ends. The CDR3 sequence: CSARGESSPLHF. The CDR3 region has the DNA TGCAGTGCTAGAGGGGAGAGTTCACCCCTCCACTTT.

This clonotype was counted at least ten times. The J gene is TRBJ2-7, the V gene TRBV14; D is possibly TRBD2 (6 bases). CDR1 is SGHDN, CDR2 FVKESK, per germline. The CDR3 has 16 residues. V was cut by 4 bases and J by 0 bases, with 16 bases left in between. As DNA, the CDR3 is TGTGCCAGCAGCCCCCAAGGGACTTGGAGCTCCTACGAGCAGTACGTC. Protein sequence: CASSPQGTWSSYEQYV.